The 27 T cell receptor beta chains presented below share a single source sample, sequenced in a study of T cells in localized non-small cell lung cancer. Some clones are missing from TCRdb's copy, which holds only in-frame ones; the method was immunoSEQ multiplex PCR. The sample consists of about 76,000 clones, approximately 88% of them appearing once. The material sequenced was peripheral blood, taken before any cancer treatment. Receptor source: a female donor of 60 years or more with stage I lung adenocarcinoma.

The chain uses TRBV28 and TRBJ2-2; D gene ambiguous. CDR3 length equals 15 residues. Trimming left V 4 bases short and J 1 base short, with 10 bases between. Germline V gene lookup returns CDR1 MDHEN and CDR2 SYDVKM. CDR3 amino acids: CASSSGIWNTGELFF. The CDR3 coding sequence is TGTGCCAGCAGTTCCGGTATTTGGAACACCGGGGAGCTGTTTTTT.

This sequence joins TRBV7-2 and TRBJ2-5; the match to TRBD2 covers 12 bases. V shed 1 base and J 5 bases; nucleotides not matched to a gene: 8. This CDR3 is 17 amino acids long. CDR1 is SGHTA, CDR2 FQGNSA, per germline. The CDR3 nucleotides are TGTGCCAGCAGCTTAGTTCGGCTAGCGGGAGGGCGCGAGACCCAGTACTTC. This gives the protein CASSLVRLAGGRETQYF.

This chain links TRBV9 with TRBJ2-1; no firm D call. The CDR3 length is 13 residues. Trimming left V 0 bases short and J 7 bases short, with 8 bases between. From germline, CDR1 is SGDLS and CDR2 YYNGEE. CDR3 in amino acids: CASSVALGNEQFF. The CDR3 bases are TGTGCCAGCAGCGTAGCTTTAGGGAATGAGCAGTTCTTC.

The CDR3 loop reads CATSRMDRVGAFF. The CDR3, as DNA: TGTGCCACCAGCAGAATGGACAGGGTCGGAGCTTTCTTT. The rearrangement links TRBV15 to TRBJ1-1; 8 bases align to TRBD1. Germline CDR1 LNHNV, CDR2 YYDKDF (reference sequence). The junction had 6 bases not matched to a gene; V was cut back by 2 bases and J by 10 bases. This CDR3 is 13 amino acids long.

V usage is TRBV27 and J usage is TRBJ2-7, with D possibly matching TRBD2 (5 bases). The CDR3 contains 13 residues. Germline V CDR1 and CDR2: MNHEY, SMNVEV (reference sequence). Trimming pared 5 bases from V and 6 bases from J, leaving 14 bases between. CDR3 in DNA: TGTGCCAGCAGTCTACGGGATGGGCGCGAGCAGTACTTC. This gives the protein CASSLRDGREQYF.

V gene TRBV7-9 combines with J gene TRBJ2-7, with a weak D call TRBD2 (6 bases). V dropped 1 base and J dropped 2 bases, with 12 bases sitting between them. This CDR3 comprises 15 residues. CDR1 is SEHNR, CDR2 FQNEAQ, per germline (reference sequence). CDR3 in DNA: TGTGCCAGCAGCTTAGGTCCGGGAGCAACCTACGAGCAGTACTTC. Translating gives CASSLGPGATYEQYF. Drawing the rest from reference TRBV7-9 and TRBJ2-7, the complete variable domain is DTGVSQNPRHKITKRGQNVTFRCDPISEHNRLYWYRQTLGQGPEFLTYFQNEAQLEKSRLLSDRFSAERPKGSFSTLEIQRTEQGDSAMYLCASSLGPGATYEQYFGPGTRLTVT.

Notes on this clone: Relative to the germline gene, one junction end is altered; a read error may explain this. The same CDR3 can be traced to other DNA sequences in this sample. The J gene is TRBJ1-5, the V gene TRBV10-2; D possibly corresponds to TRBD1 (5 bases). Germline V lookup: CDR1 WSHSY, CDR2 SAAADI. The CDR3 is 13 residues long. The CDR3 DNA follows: TGCGCCAGTAGTGAACAGGCCCGTCAGCCCCAGCATTTT. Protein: CASSEQARQPQHF.

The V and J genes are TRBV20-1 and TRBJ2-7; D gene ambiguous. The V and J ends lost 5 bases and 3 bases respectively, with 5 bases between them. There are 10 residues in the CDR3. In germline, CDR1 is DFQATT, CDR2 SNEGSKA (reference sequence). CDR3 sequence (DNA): TGCAGTGCTGTAATCTACGAGCAGTACTTC. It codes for CSAVIYEQYF.

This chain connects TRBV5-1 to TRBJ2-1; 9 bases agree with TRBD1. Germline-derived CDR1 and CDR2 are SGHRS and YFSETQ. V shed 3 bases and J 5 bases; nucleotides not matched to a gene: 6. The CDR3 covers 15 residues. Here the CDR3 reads CASSSWTGVNNEQFF. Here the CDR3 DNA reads TGCGCCAGCAGCTCATGGACAGGGGTCAACAATGAGCAGTTCTTC.

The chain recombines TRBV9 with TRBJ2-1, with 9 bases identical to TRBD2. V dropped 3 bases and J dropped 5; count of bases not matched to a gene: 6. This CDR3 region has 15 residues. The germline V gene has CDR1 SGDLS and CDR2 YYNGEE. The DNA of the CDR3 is TGTGCCAGCAGCGAGACTAGCGGAATTAACAATGAGCAGTTCTTC. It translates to CASSETSGINNEQFF.

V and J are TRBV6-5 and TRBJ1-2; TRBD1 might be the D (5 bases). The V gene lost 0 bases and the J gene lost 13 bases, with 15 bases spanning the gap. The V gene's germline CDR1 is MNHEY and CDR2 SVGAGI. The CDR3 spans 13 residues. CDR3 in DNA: TGTGCCAGCAGTTACTCGAATCCCCAGGGTGCCACCTTC. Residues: CASSYSNPQGATF.

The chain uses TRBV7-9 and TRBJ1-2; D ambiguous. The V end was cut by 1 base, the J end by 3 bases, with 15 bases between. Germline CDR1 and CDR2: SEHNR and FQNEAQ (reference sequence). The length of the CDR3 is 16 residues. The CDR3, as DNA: TGTGCCAGCAGCTTAGACCCCCGAGGACTAGACTATGGCTACACCTTC. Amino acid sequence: CASSLDPRGLDYGYTF.

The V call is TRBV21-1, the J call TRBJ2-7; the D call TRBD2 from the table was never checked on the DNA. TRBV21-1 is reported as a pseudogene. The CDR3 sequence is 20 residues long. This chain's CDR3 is CASSKRYGLVGGRTRYEQYF. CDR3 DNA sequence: TGTGCCAGCAGCAAAAGGTATGGTTTGGTGGGGGGAAGAACCCGGTACGAGCAGTACTTC.

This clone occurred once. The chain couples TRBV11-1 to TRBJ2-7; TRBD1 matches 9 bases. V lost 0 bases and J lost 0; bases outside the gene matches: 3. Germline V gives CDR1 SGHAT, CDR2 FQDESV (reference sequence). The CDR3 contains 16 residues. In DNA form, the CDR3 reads TGTGCCAGCAGCTTAGCGGGACAGGGTGCCTCCTACGAGCAGTACTTC. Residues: CASSLAGQGASYEQYF.

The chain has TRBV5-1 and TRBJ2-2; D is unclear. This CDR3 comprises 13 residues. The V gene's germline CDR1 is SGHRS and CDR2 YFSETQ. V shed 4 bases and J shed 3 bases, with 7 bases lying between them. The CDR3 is CASSQQDTGELFF. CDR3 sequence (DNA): TGCGCCAGCAGCCAACAAGACACCGGGGAGCTGTTTTTT.

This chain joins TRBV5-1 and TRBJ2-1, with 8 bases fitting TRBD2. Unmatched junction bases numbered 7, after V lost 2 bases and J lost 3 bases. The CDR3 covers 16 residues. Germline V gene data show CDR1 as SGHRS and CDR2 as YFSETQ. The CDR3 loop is CASSFGGSGSYNEQFF. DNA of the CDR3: TGCGCCAGCAGCTTCGGTGGGAGCGGGAGCTACAATGAGCAGTTCTTC.

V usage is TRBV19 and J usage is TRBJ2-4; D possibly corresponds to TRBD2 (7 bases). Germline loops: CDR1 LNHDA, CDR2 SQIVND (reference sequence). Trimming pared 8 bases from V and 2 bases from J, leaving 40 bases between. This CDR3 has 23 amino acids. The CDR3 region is CASPRDKYSVGNGLEGPKNIQYF. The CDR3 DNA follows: TGTGCCAGTCCCCGGGACAAATACTCCGTGGGGAACGGACTAGAAGGGCCCAAAAACATTCAGTACTTC. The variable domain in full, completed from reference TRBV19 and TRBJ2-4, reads DGGITQSPKYLFRKEGQNVTLSCEQNLNHDAMYWYRQDPGQGLRLIYYSQIVNDFQKGDIAEGYSVSREKKESFPLTVTSAQKNPTAFYLCASPRDKYSVGNGLEGPKNIQYFGAGTRLSVL.

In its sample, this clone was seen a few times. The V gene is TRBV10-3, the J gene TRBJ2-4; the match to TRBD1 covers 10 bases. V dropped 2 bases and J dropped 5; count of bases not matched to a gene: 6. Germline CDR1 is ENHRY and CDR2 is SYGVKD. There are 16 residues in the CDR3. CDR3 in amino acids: CAISETRQGAQNIQYF. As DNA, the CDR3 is TGTGCCATCAGTGAGACCCGACAGGGGGCTCAAAACATTCAGTACTTC.

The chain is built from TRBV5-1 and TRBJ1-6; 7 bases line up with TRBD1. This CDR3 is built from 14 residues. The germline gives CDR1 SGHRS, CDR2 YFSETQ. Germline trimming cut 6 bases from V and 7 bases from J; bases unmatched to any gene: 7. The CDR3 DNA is TGCGCCAGCAAGCTTGGACAGGCCAATTCACCCCTCCACTTT. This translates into CASKLGQANSPLHF. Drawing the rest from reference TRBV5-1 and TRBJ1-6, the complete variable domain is KAGVTQTPRYLIKTRGQQVTLSCSPISGHRSVSWYQQTPGQGLQFLFEYFSETQRNKGNFPGRFSGRQFSNSRSEMNVSTLELGDSALYLCASKLGQANSPLHFGNGTRLTVT.

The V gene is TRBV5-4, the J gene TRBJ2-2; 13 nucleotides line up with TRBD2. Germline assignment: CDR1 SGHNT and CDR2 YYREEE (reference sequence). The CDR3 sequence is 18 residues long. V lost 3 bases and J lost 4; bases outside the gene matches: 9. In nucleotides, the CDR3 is TGTGCCAGCAGCTCACCACCTGGGACTAGCGGGACCACCGGGGAGCTGTTTTTT. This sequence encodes CASSSPPGTSGTTGELFF.

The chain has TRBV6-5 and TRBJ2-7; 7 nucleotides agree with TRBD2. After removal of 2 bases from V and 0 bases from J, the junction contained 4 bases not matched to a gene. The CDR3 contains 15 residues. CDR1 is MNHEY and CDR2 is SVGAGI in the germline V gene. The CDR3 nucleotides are TGTGCCAGCAGTTACATAGCGGGCCTCTCCTACGAGCAGTACTTC. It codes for CASSYIAGLSYEQYF.

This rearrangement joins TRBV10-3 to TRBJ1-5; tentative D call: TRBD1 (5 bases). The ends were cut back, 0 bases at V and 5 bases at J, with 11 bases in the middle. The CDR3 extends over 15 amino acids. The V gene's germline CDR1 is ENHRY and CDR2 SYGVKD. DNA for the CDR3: TGTGCCATCAGTGAGTCAGGGGCGGGCGATCAGCCCCAGCATTTT. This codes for CAISESGAGDQPQHF.

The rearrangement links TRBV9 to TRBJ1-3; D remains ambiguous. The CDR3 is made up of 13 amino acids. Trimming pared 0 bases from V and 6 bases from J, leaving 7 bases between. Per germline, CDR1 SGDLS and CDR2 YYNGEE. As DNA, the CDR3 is TGTGCCAGCAGCGTAGATCCAGAAAACACCATATATTTT. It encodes CASSVDPENTIYF.

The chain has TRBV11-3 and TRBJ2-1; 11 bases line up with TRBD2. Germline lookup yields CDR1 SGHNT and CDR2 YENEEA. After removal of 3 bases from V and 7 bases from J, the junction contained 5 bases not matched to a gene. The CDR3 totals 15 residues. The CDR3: CASSFSGGARNEQFF. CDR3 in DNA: TGTGCCAGCAGCTTTAGCGGGGGGGCCCGGAATGAGCAGTTCTTC.

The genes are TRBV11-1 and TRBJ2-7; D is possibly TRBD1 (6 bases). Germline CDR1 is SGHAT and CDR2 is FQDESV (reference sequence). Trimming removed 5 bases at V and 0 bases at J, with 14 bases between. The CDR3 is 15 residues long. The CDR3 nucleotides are TGTGCCAGCAGCATTCAGGGGCTGAGCTCCTACGAGCAGTACTTC. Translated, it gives CASSIQGLSSYEQYF.

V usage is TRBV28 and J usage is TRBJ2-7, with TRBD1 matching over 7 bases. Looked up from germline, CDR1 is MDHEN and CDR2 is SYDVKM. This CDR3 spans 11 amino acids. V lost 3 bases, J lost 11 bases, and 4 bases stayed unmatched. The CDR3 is CASSLQGVKYF. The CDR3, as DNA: TGTGCCAGCAGTTTGCAGGGGGTAAAGTACTTC.

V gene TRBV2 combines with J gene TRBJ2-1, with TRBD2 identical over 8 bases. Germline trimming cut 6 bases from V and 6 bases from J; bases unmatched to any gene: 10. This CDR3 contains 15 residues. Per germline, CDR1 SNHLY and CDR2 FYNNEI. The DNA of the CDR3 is TGTGCCAGCAGGCGGGAGGTCACTCATTTCAATGAGCAGTTCTTC. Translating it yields CASRREVTHFNEQFF.